The clone carrying this TCR beta chain showed up just a few times. As yet, its antigen is unknown. TCRdb re-called the 5' RACE reads with MiXCR, one entry per CDR3 protein. The sample includes around 300,000 distinct CDR3 sequences, 6.5% to 9.5% of them seen just once. These data originate in a study of identical twins. Broader study findings: Abundant cord blood beta clonotypes carried fewer insertions; memory repertoires showed none. Invariant cells of the MAIT and iNKT types might have partly distorted the zero-insertion analyses.

J gave up 0 bases and V 6 bases, and 13 bases lay outside the gene matches. The CDR3 consists of 19 residues. CDR1 is SGHAT and CDR2 is FQDESV in the germline V gene (reference sequence). This sample was also put to use in a study of yellow fever vaccine responses in identical twins.

This rearrangement joins TRBV11-1 to TRBJ2-6, with TRBD2 identical over 8 bases. Source material: memory (CD45RO+) T cells sorted from blood. This clonotype was obtained from a woman aged 18-35 years in good health. The CDR3 DNA is TGTGCCAGCAGTCCCGGGGGGGGCAGGGACCCCTCTGGGGCCAACGTCCTGACTTTC. It is translated as CASSPGGGRDPSGANVLTF.